This entry features one TCR beta chain sequence. At one boundary the junction diverges from the germline segment, which might be a read error. This sample was taken from a study of shared clonotypes between healthy human individuals. This CDR3 has 14 residues. Looked up from germline, CDR1 is MNHNY and CDR2 is SVGAGI (reference sequence). Sequenced by immunoSEQ multiplex PCR; TCRdb stores in-frame clones only, minus some. Of fewer than 650,000 clones in the sample, roughly 72% are singletons; the top ten hold 12%. The source material was PBMCs. This TCR was sampled from a woman between 40 and 55 years old in good health. Some clones in this sample may be carry-over from other donors' samples. The genes are TRBV6-6 and TRBJ2-1; D not resolved. In nucleotides, the CDR3 is TGTGCCAGCAGTCCCTTGGGTCCGTACAATGAGCGGTTCTTC. The encoded protein is CASSPLGPYNERFF.